This TCR beta chain emerged from a study of blood T cells in healthy people across ages. The study, taken as a whole, reports: Compared with aged donors, long-lived donors showed fewer expanded clones, suggesting selection.

Each sample yielded at least 6 micrograms of PBMC total RNA. V was shortened by 4 bases and J by 6 bases, with 12 bases between the two germline ends. CDR3 length: 14 amino acids. CDR1 is SGHTA, CDR2 FQGNSA, per germline. With a J-beta primer mix and a sample-barcoded 5' primer, a second PCR ran about 7 to 11 cycles. A template-switch adaptor with 12 random nucleotides tagged each cDNA molecule. TCRdb ran MiXCR on the 5' RACE reads and lists one entry per CDR3 protein. Of 550,000 to 750,000 distinct CDR3 sequences in the sample, around 21% were seen once. There are a few counts of this clonotype. Its antigen is unknown.

Material for sequencing was blood. J is TRBJ2-2 and V is TRBV7-2; tentatively, D is TRBD2 (5 bases). The receptor comes from a man aged 65 to 79 in good health. CDR3 residues: CASSSPWGAGELFF. The CDR3 bases are TGTGCCAGCAGCTCCCCATGGGGAGCCGGGGAGCTGTTTTTT.